What follows are 23 T cell receptor beta chains derived from one specimen sequenced in a study of cytomegalovirus exposure and HLA in healthy donors. The PCR contained 60 Vbeta and 13 Jbeta primers. TCRdb's table, derived via immunoSEQ multiplex PCR, lists solely in-frame clones and lacks some. The sample holds some 120,000 clones, approximately 80% seen once. Sequenced material: PBMCs. These receptors all come from a man aged 30 to 39 in good health and CMV-seronegative.

The chain combines TRBV27 with TRBJ2-3; 7 bases are a match to TRBD2. CDR3 length: 14 residues. V lost 8 bases, J lost 5 bases, and 10 bases stayed unmatched. Looked up from germline, CDR1 is MNHEY and CDR2 is SMNVEV (reference sequence). CDR3 region: CASAVGREIDTQYF. The CDR3 nucleotides read TGTGCCAGCGCGGTGGGGCGGGAGATAGATACGCAGTATTTT.

The chain joins TRBV27 to TRBJ2-2; no clear D. The germline CDR1 and CDR2 sequences are MNHEY and SMNVEV (reference sequence). Trimming removed 7 bases at V and 7 bases at J, with 13 bases between. The CDR3 is 13 residues long. The CDR3 DNA reads TGTGCCAGCACGACCTACGGCGGCGGGGAGCTGTTTTTT. It codes for CASTTYGGGELFF.

The V and J genes are TRBV6-6 and TRBJ2-7, with 9 bases lining up with TRBD2. Germline CDR1 and CDR2: MNHNY and SVGAGI (reference sequence). This CDR3 has 14 residues. J gave up 5 bases and V 6 bases, and 8 bases lay outside the gene matches. In DNA, the CDR3 is TGTGCCAGCAGAATTAGCGGGAGCGGTAACGAGCAGTACTTC. As protein: CASRISGSGNEQYF.

The chain recombines TRBV27 with TRBJ2-7; 7 bases match TRBD1. The germline V gene encodes CDR1 MNHEY and CDR2 SMNVEV (reference sequence). The CDR3 consists of 16 residues. The V segment lost 5 bases and the J segment 2 bases; nucleotides outside the gene matches: 12. CDR3 in amino acids: CASSPAGTAITYEQYF. The CDR3 nucleotides are TGTGCCAGCAGTCCGGCCGGGACAGCAATAACCTACGAGCAGTACTTC.

V gene TRBV6-5 combines with J gene TRBJ2-7; 7 nucleotides line up with TRBD2. Looked up from germline, CDR1 is MNHEY and CDR2 is SVGAGI. V trimming: 5 bases; J trimming: 2 bases; junction bases outside the gene matches: 9. The CDR3 runs 15 residues. The CDR3, as DNA: TGTGCCAGCAGTCCCGGACTAGTGATTACCTACGAGCAGTACTTC. It is translated as CASSPGLVITYEQYF.

The V gene is TRBV7-2, the J gene TRBJ2-7; D is unresolved. The germline CDR1 and CDR2 sequences are SGHTA and FQGNSA. Trimming stripped 5 bases from V and 2 bases from J, with 7 bases between. The CDR3 spans 12 residues. CDR3 sequence: CASSPGPYEQYF. The CDR3 DNA follows: TGTGCCAGCAGCCCAGGCCCCTACGAGCAGTACTTC.

The chain carries TRBV9 and TRBJ2-7, with 10 bases lining up with TRBD1. V lost 3 bases to trimming and J lost 3 bases; unmatched junction nucleotides: 6. CDR3 length: 15 amino acids. Germline CDR1 SGDLS, CDR2 YYNGEE. This chain's CDR3 is CASSAGTGERYEQYF. The CDR3, as DNA: TGTGCCAGCAGCGCCGGGACAGGGGAGCGCTACGAGCAGTACTTC. The full variable domain, its missing parts supplied by reference TRBV9 and TRBJ2-7, is DSGVTQTPKHLITATGQRVTLRCSPRSGDLSVYWYQQSLDQGLQFLIQYYNGEERAKGNILERFSAQQFPDLHSELNLSSLELGDSALYFCASSAGTGERYEQYFGPGTRLTVT.

This rearrangement joins TRBV6-1 to TRBJ1-3; TRBD1 aligns across 8 bases. CDR1 and CDR2 (germline): MNHNS, SASEGT. The ends lost 0 bases at V and 8 bases at J; junction bases unmatched: 12. The length of the CDR3 is 17 residues. CDR3 DNA: TGTGCCAGCAGTGAAGCGCCCCGGACAGGGAAGGCATACACCATATATTTT. Translated, it gives CASSEAPRTGKAYTIYF.

The gene calls are TRBV28 and TRBJ1-4, with D unclear. This CDR3 comprises 13 residues. Germline V gene sequence: CDR1 MDHEN, CDR2 SYDVKM. V was shortened by 4 bases and J by 7 bases, with 10 bases between the two germline ends. The CDR3 region is CASSSGVSEKLFF. The CDR3 DNA follows: TGTGCCAGCAGTTCCGGGGTTAGTGAAAAACTGTTTTTT.

The CDR3: CASSGGTSSYNEQFF. CDR3 sequence (DNA): TGTGCCAGCAGCGGCGGTACCAGCTCCTACAATGAGCAGTTCTTC. V is TRBV9 and J is TRBJ2-1, with no clear D. The CDR3 is made up of 15 amino acids. V shed 3 bases and J shed 0 bases, with 10 bases lying between them. From germline, CDR1 is SGDLS and CDR2 YYNGEE.

The genes are TRBV5-1 and TRBJ2-7, with 10 bases fitting TRBD2. The germline V gene has CDR1 SGHRS and CDR2 YFSETQ. The CDR3 runs 18 residues. The V and J ends lost 1 base and 3 bases, in that order; junction bases with no gene match: 13. The CDR3 is CASSLIPPLAGVLYEQYF. Written as DNA, the CDR3 is TGCGCCAGCAGCTTGATCCCCCCTCTAGCGGGAGTCCTCTACGAGCAGTACTTC.

The chain has TRBV19 and TRBJ1-5; TRBD1 is a possible D gene (5 bases). This CDR3 has 15 amino acids. V was shortened by 1 base and J by 7 bases, with 14 bases between the two germline ends. The V gene's germline CDR1 is LNHDA and CDR2 SQIVND (reference sequence). CDR3 region: CASSIAGQGGQPQHF. The CDR3 DNA follows: TGTGCCAGTAGTATAGCCGGCCAGGGTGGGCAGCCCCAGCATTTT.

The chain links TRBV2 to TRBJ2-3; TRBD2 aligns across 7 bases. Germline CDR1 SNHLY, CDR2 FYNNEI. V dropped 3 bases and J dropped 3; count of bases not matched to a gene: 12. The CDR3 spans 17 residues. CDR3 sequence (DNA): TGTGCCAGCAGTGAGTTGGGGGGGTTAGCTCCGACAGATACGCAGTATTTT. It codes for CASSELGGLAPTDTQYF.

This chain links TRBV29-1 with TRBJ2-7; 9 bases are shared with TRBD1. Germline V gives CDR1 SQVTM, CDR2 ANQGSEA. J was trimmed by 3 bases and V by 5 bases; bases with no gene match: 2. CDR3 size: 12 residues. Here the CDR3 reads CSVRDRDYEQYF. CDR3 nucleotides: TGCAGCGTTAGGGACAGGGACTACGAGCAGTACTTC.

The rearrangement uses TRBV29-1 and TRBJ2-7; 7 nucleotides line up with TRBD1. Germline CDR1 reads SQVTM; CDR2 reads ANQGSEA. With 1 base clipped from V and 5 bases from J, the junction kept 14 bases outside the gene matches. This CDR3 has 16 amino acids. The CDR3 loop reads CSVEGVGTVRPDEQYF. The CDR3 coding sequence is TGCAGCGTTGAAGGTGTCGGGACAGTAAGGCCCGACGAGCAGTACTTC.

For the CDR3, the DNA is TGTGCCAGCAGCTTAGCATTATACAATGAGCAGTTCTTC. It translates to CASSLALYNEQFF. This chain uses TRBV7-9 with TRBJ2-1; D unresolved. Trimming removed 0 bases at V and 4 bases at J, with 4 bases between. CDR3 size: 13 residues. The germline V gene encodes CDR1 SEHNR and CDR2 FQNEAQ (reference sequence).

The gene calls are TRBV13 and TRBJ2-3, with D tentatively TRBD1 (6 bases). Between the trimmed V and J ends, which lost 5 bases and 1 base, there was a span of 16 bases. The CDR3 is made up of 16 amino acids. The germline V gene has CDR1 PRHDT and CDR2 FYEKMQ (reference sequence). CDR3 amino acids: CASSGGRRARTDTQYF. The CDR3, as DNA: TGTGCCAGCAGCGGGGGCCGGAGAGCCCGCACAGATACGCAGTATTTT.

V is TRBV5-1 and J is TRBJ2-1, with 12 bases that match TRBD2. There are 13 residues in the CDR3. Per germline, CDR1 SGHRS and CDR2 YFSETQ. V lost 7 bases, J lost 5 bases, and 1 base stayed unmatched. The CDR3 DNA sequence: TGCGCCAGCGGACTAGCGGGAAACAATGAGCAGTTCTTC. Translating it yields CASGLAGNNEQFF. The full variable domain, completed using reference TRBV5-1 and TRBJ2-1, is KAGVTQTPRYLIKTRGQQVTLSCSPISGHRSVSWYQQTPGQGLQFLFEYFSETQRNKGNFPGRFSGRQFSNSRSEMNVSTLELGDSALYLCASGLAGNNEQFFGPGTRLTVL.

This clone occurred a few times. J is TRBJ2-3 and V is TRBV5-6; D is undetermined. Germline CDR1 reads SGHDT; CDR2 reads YYEEEE. The CDR3 runs 14 residues. Trimming pared 1 base from V and 5 bases from J, leaving 11 bases between. CDR3 sequence (DNA): TGTGCCAGCAGCTTGAATGCACGCGGAGATACGCAGTATTTT. Its translation is CASSLNARGDTQYF.

This chain links TRBV19 with TRBJ2-7, with D possibly matching TRBD2 (6 bases). Trimming took 6 bases from V and 3 from J, leaving 15 bases between them. There are 14 residues in the CDR3. Germline-derived CDR1 and CDR2 are LNHDA and SQIVND (reference sequence). CDR3 nucleotides: TGTGCCAGTAGGCCTCGGGACTTATACTACGAGCAGTACTTC. Its translation: CASRPRDLYYEQYF.

DNA of the CDR3: TGTGCCAGTAGTACCGGACAGATTGGGTATGGCTACACCTTC. Protein sequence: CASSTGQIGYGYTF. The rearrangement uses TRBV19 and TRBJ1-2; TRBD1 might be the D (6 bases). With 4 bases removed from V and 5 bases from J, the gap between germline ends came to 14 bases. This CDR3 contains 14 residues. Germline V gene sequence: CDR1 LNHDA, CDR2 SQIVND (reference sequence).

The chain recombines TRBV27 with TRBJ1-1; TRBD1 might be the D (5 bases). The CDR3 spans 14 residues. V lost 2 bases to trimming and J lost 4 bases, with 11 bases between them. CDR1 is MNHEY, CDR2 SMNVEV, per germline (reference sequence). The DNA of the CDR3 is TGTGCCAGCAGTTTAATGGGGGGATCCACTGAAGCTTTCTTT. It yields the protein CASSLMGGSTEAFF.

The genes are TRBV12-5 and TRBJ2-1, with TRBD2 matching 9 bases. Germline V gives CDR1 LGHNT, CDR2 FRNRAP. The CDR3 is 15 amino acids. V was pared by 6 bases and J by 4 bases, with 7 bases of the junction left unmatched. CDR3 coding DNA: TGTGCTAGTGGCGCAGCGGGAGGACTTTACAATGAGCAGTTCTTC. It codes for CASGAAGGLYNEQFF.